The 9 T cell receptor beta chains below were found in one sample sequenced in a study of cytomegalovirus exposure and HLA in healthy donors. The PCR had 60 Vbeta and 13 Jbeta primers. The protocol was immunoSEQ multiplex PCR, while the TCRdb copy is restricted to in-frame clones and leaves out a portion. Of more than 95,000 clones in the sample, around 60% are singletons; the top ten hold 8% to 9.5%. The sequenced material came from PBMCs. These receptors came from a woman between 40 and 50 years old in good health and CMV-seropositive.

The J gene is TRBJ2-7, the V gene TRBV11-2; no clear D. The CDR3 sequence is 11 residues long. The V gene lost 3 bases and the J gene lost 5 bases, with 5 bases spanning the gap. The V gene's germline CDR1 is SGHAT and CDR2 FQNNGV. The CDR3 is CASSFSDEQYF. CDR3 coding DNA: TGTGCCAGCAGCTTTTCTGACGAGCAGTACTTC.

The chain carries TRBV4-3 and TRBJ2-3; D unclear. The CDR3 spans 13 residues. With 1 base removed from V and 4 bases from J, the gap between germline ends came to 6 bases. Germline V CDR1 and CDR2: LGHNA, YSLEER. This CDR3 is CASSQGAADTQYF. The CDR3 DNA reads TGCGCCAGCAGCCAAGGGGCAGCAGATACGCAGTATTTT.

This clone appeared a single time. CDR3 in DNA: TGTGCCAGCAGTGACGGACAGGGTCCCCACGAGCAGTACTTC. It codes for CASSDGQGPHEQYF. The chain recombines TRBV27 with TRBJ2-7, with 8 bases matching TRBD1. The CDR3 runs to 14 residues. From germline, CDR1 is MNHEY and CDR2 SMNVEV (reference sequence). The V segment lost 5 bases and the J segment 5 bases; nucleotides outside the gene matches: 8.

The chain combines TRBV6-1 with TRBJ1-2; perhaps TRBD1 as D (6 bases). V lost 1 base to trimming and J lost 4 bases, with 10 bases between them. The CDR3 has 14 residues. Germline CDR1 and CDR2: MNHNS and SASEGT. DNA of the CDR3: TGTGCCAGCAGTGAAGGGGGACACCTCTATGGCTACACCTTC. It yields the protein CASSEGGHLYGYTF.

With respect to this clone: At one boundary the junction diverges from the germline segment, which might be a read error. The chain combines TRBV7-9 with TRBJ2-1; D possibly corresponds to TRBD1 (6 bases). The CDR3 sequence is 16 residues long. The germline gives CDR1 SEHNR, CDR2 FQNEAQ (reference sequence). The DNA for the CDR3 is TGTGCCAGCAGTTATCCGGGACAAAGGGGTTACAATGGGCAGTTCTTC. Translated, it gives CASSYPGQRGYNGQFF.

The chain joins TRBV4-1 to TRBJ2-5; a possible D gene is TRBD1 (5 bases). Germline V gene lookup returns CDR1 MGHRA and CDR2 YSYEKL. V lost 3 bases to trimming and J lost 3 bases, with 14 bases between them. CDR3 size: 15 residues. The CDR3 DNA sequence: TGCGCCAGCAGCCACAGGGAAGGACCCAAAGAGACCCAGTACTTC. It codes for CASSHREGPKETQYF.

DNA of the CDR3: TGTGCCAGCAGCTTCCTTTGGCGGGGCCCCCACAATGAGCAGTTCTTC. Translated, it gives CASSFLWRGPHNEQFF. This chain links TRBV5-4 with TRBJ2-1; D is possibly TRBD2 (6 bases). Trimming shortened V by 2 bases and J by 5 bases, and 17 bases separated the two germline ends. This CDR3 is 16 amino acids long. In germline, CDR1 is SGHNT, CDR2 YYREEE (reference sequence).

There are a few counts of this clone. The gene calls are TRBV14 and TRBJ2-2; D not certain. V lost 3 bases, J lost 6 bases, and 17 bases lay in between. The CDR3 spans 16 residues. Germline V gene lookup returns CDR1 SGHDN and CDR2 FVKESK. The DNA of the CDR3 is TGTGCCAGCAGCCAGTTCACAATCCCTTCCCCCGGGGAGCTGTTTTTT. Amino acid sequence: CASSQFTIPSPGELFF. Based on the CDR3 plus reference TRBV14 and TRBJ2-2, the full variable domain is EAGVTQFPSHSVIEKGQTVTLRCDPISGHDNLYWYRRVMGKEIKFLLHFVKESKQDESGMPNNRFLAERTGGTYSTLKVQPAELEDSGVYFCASSQFTIPSPGELFFGEGSRLTVL.

The rearrangement links TRBV5-4 to TRBJ2-4; tentative D call: TRBD2 (7 bases). The CDR3 contains 15 residues. CDR1 is SGHNT, CDR2 YYREEE, per germline (reference sequence). With 3 bases removed from V and 9 bases from J, the gap between germline ends came to 19 bases. CDR3 nucleotide sequence: TGTGCCAGCAGCTGGGGGGCGGGAGAGGGCGGCATTCAGTACTTC. Translating gives CASSWGAGEGGIQYF.